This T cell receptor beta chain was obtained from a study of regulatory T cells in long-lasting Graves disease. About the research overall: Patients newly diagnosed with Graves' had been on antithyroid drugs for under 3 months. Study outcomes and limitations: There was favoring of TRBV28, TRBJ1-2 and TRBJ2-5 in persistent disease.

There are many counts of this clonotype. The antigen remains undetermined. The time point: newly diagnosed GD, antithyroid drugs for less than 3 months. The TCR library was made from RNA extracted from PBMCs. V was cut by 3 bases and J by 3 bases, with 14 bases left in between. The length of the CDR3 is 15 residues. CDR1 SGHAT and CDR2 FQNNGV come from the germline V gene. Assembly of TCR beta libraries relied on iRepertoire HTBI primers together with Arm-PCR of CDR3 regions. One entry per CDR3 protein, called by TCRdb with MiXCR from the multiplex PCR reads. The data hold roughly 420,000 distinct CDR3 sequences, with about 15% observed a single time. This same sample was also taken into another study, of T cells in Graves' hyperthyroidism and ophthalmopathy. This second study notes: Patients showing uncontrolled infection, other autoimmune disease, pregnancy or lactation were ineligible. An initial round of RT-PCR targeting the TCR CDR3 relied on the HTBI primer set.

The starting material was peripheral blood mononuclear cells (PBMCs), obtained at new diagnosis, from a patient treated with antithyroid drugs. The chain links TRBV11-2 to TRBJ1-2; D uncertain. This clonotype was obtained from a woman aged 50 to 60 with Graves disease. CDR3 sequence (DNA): TGTGCCAGCAGCTTTTTACCTGGCGGAGACTATGGCTACACCTTC. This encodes CASSFLPGGDYGYTF.